This TCR beta chain emerged from a study of radiation and T cells in renal cell carcinoma. Sequencing was performed with immunoSEQ multiplex PCR; in TCRdb, only in-frame clones are kept and a portion is missing. The table has about 130,000 clones, around four fifths seen once. CDR3 length: 13 amino acids. Trimming left V 5 bases short and J 0 bases short, with 8 bases between. CDR1 and CDR2 (germline): SGHNT, YYREEE (reference sequence). Time point indicated: blood 2 weeks post-SBRT. Treatment noted: 15 Gy SBRT to primary tumor, nephrectomy 4 weeks later. Serial blood draws occurred at baseline and 2 and 4 weeks post-SBRT. The tumor was a clear cell renal cell carcinoma.

The sample consisted of blood, taken from a patient whose treatment included radiotherapy and nephrectomy. The TCR was taken from a woman aged 60 to 75 with renal cell carcinoma. The chain uses TRBV5-4 and TRBJ2-5; perhaps TRBD1 as D (5 bases). The CDR3 nucleotides are TGTGCCAGCAGTGACAGTGACCAAGAGACCCAGTACTTC. Translated, it gives CASSDSDQETQYF.